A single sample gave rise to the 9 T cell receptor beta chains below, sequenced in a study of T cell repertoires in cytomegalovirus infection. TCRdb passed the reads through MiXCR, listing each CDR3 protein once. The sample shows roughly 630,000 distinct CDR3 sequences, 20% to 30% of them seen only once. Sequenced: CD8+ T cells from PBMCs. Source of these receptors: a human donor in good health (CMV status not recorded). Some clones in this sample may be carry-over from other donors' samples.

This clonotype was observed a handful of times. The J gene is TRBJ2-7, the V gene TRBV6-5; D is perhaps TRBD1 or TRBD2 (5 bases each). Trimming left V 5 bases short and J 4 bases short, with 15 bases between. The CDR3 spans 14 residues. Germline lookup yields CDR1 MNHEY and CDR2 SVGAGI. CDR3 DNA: TGTGCCAGCAGTCCCGGGACCTGGGCTTACGAGCAGTACGTC. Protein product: CASSPGTWAYEQYV.

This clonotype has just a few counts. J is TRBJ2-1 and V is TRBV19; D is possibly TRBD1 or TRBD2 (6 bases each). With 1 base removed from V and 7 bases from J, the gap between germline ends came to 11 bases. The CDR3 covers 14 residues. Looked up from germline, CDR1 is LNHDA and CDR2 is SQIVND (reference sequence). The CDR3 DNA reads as TGTGCCAGTAGTATAGCGGGGGCATGGAATGAGCAGTTCTTC. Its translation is CASSIAGAWNEQFF.

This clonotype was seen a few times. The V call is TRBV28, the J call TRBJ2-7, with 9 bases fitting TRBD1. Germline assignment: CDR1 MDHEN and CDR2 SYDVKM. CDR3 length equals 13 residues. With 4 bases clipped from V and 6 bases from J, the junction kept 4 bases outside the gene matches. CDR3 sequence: CASSSGTGSEQYV. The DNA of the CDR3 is TGTGCCAGCAGTTCCGGGACAGGGTCCGAGCAGTACGTC.

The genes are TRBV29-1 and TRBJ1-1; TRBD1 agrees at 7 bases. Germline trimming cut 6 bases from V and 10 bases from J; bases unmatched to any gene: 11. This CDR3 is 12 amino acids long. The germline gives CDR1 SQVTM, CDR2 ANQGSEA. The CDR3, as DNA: TGCAGCGTGGACGGGGACAGAGCAGGAGCTTTCTTT. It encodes CSVDGDRAGAFF.

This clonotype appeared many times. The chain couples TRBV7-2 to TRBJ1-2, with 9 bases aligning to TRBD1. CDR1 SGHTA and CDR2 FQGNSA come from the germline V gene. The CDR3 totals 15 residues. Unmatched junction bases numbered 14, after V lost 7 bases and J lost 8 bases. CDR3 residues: CASITTSDRGSGYTF. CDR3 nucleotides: TGTGCCAGCATCACAACATCGGACAGGGGAAGCGGCTACACCTTC.

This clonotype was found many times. CDR3 region: CASSLARGGMETQYF. The CDR3 DNA reads as TGTGCCAGCAGCTTAGCCAGGGGAGGGATGGAGACCCAGTACTTC. The chain is built from TRBV7-8 and TRBJ2-5; D possibly corresponds to TRBD2 (7 bases). The CDR3 loop spans 15 amino acids. V gave up 0 bases and J gave up 5 bases, with 13 bases separating them. Germline V gene data show CDR1 as SGHVS and CDR2 as FQNEAQ.

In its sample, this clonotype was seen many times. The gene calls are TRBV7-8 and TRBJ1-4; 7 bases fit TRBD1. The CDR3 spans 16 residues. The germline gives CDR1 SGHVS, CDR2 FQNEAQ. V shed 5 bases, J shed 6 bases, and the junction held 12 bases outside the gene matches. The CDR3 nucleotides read TGTGCCAGCAGCGAGCTGGCCCAGGGGACAGATGAAAAACTGTTTTTT. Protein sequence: CASSELAQGTDEKLFF.

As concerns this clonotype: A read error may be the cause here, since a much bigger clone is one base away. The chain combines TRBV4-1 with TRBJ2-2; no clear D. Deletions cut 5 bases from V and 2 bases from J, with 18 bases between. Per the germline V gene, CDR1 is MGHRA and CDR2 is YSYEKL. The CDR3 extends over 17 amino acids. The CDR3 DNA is TGCGCCAGCAGCTCCGCCCCAATGGTAGACAACACCGGGGAGCTGTTTTTT. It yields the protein CASSSAPMVDNTGELFF.

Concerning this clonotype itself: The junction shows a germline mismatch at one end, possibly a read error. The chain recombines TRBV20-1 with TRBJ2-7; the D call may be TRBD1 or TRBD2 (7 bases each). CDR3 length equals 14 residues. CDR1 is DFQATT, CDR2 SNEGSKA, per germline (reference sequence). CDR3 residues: CSAGDREGGYEQYF. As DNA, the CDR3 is TGCAGTGCTGGAGACAGGGAGGGTGGCTACGAGCAGTACTTC.